These 2 T cell receptor beta chains share one sample of origin, sequenced in a study of technical replicates of blood from a few donors. Generated by immunoSEQ multiplex PCR, the TCRdb table keeps only in-frame clones and is missing some. The sample contains 65,000 to 80,000 clones, around 93% of which appear only once. Sequencing was done on a sample of T cells isolated from PBMCs. These receptors were taken from a human donor in good health.

This clone was found a few times. V and J are TRBV4-1 and TRBJ1-3; D not certain. Trimming cost V 4 bases and J 0 bases, with 10 bases left between them. This CDR3 has 15 residues. The germline CDR1 and CDR2 sequences are MGHRA and YSYEKL. The CDR3 here is CASSRPWSSGNTIYF. In nucleotides, the CDR3 is TGCGCCAGCAGCCGCCCTTGGAGCTCTGGAAACACCATATATTTT.

V gene TRBV7-9 combines with J gene TRBJ2-7; the match to TRBD2 covers 7 bases. J lost 3 bases, V lost 4 bases, and 12 bases had no gene match. Per germline, CDR1 SEHNR and CDR2 FQNEAQ (reference sequence). The CDR3 has 16 residues. The CDR3, as DNA: TGTGCCAGCAGCTCCCTCCGGGGGGTACCCTACTACGAGCAGTACTTC. As protein: CASSSLRGVPYYEQYF.